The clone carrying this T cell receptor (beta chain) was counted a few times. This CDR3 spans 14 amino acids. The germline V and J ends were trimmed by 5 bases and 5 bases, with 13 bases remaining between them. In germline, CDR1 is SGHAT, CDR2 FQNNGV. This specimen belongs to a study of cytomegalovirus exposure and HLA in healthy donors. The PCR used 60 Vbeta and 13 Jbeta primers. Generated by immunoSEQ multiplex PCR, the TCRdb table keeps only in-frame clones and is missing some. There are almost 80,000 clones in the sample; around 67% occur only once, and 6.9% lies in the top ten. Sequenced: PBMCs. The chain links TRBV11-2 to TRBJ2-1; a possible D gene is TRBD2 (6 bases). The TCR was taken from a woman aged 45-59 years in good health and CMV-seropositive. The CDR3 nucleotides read TGTGCCAGCAGCCCAGGGACTTTCCACAATGAGCAGTTCTTC. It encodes CASSPGTFHNEQFF.